The T cell receptor beta chain under discussion was sequenced for a study of T cell repertoires in cytomegalovirus infection. One entry per CDR3 protein, called by TCRdb with MiXCR from the reads. This sample yields 490,000 or so distinct CDR3 sequences, of which approximately 11% are seen a single time; 9.5% to 13% belongs to the top ten. CDR1 and CDR2 from the germline V gene are DFQATT and SNEGSKA (reference sequence). The CDR3 totals 16 residues. The V segment lost 6 bases and the J segment 0 bases; nucleotides outside the gene matches: 12. This receptor was obtained from a human donor in good health (CMV status not recorded). Some clones in this sample may be carry-over from other donors' samples. The material sequenced was PBMCs. The chain is built from TRBV20-1 and TRBJ2-7, with 9 positions matching TRBD1. CDR3 DNA: TGCAGTGCCCTGCGGGGACAGGGCCTTGCCTCCTACGAGCAGTACTTC. It is translated as CSALRGQGLASYEQYF.